This TCR beta chain was identified during a study of preoperative IRX-2 immunotherapy in early breast cancer. The treatment: preoperative locoregional IRX-2 cytokine immunotherapy. Samples came from a phase Ib trial of preoperative locoregional IRX-2 cytokine immunotherapy. The repertoire was sequenced with immunoSEQ multiplex PCR; TCRdb's copy has only in-frame clones and lacks some. The table includes 40,000 to 50,000 clones, around three quarters detected once. The V gene's germline CDR1 is SGHRS and CDR2 YFSETQ. V dropped 1 base and J dropped 2 bases, with 11 bases sitting between them. The CDR3 has 15 amino acids.

The rearrangement links TRBV5-1 to TRBJ2-3; the D is unclear. Sample: tumor tissue, taken after IRX-2 immunotherapy. The clonotype comes from a human donor with breast cancer. CDR3 protein: CASSLFGLDTDTQYF. The CDR3 region has the DNA TGCGCCAGCAGCTTGTTCGGGCTTGACACAGATACGCAGTATTTT.